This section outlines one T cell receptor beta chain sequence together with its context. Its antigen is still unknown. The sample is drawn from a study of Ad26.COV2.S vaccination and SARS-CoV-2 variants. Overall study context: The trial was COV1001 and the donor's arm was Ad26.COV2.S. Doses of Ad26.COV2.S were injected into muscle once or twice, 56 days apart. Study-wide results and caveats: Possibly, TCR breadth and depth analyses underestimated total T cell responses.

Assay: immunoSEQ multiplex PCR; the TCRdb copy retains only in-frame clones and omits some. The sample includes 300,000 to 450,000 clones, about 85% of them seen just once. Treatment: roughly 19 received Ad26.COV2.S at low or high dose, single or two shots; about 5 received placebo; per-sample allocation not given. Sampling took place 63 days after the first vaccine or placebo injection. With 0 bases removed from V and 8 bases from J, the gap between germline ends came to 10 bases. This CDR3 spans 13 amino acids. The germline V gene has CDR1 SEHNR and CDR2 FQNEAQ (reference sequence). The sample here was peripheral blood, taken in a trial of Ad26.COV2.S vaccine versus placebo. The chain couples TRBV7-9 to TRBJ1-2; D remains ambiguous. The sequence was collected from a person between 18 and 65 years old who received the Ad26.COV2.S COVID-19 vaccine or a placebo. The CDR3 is CASSLAQTEGYTF. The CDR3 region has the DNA TGTGCCAGCAGCTTAGCGCAAACAGAGGGCTACACCTTC.